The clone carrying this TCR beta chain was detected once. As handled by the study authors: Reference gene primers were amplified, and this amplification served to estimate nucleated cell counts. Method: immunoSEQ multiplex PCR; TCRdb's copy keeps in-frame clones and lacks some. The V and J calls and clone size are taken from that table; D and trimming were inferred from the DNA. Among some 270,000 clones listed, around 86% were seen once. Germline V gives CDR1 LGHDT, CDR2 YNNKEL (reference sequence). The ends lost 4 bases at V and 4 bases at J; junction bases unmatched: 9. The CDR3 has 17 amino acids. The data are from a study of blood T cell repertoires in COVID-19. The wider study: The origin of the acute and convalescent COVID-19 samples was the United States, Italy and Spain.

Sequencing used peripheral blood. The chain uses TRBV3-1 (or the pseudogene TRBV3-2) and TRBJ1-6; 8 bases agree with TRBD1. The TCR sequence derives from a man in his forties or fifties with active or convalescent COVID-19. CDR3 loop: CASSPAGQGFYNSPLHF. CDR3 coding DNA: TGTGCCAGCAGCCCCGCCGGACAGGGCTTTTATAATTCACCCCTCCACTTT.